Presented here are 6 T cell receptor beta chains from one specimen sequenced in a study of OX40 agonist ivuxolimab in advanced cancers. Preparation of the library involved the immunoSEQ multiplex PCR assay. The table was pulled from immuneACCESS by TCRdb, which kept in-frame rearrangements only. Such tables lose some clones; where checked, under half of the loss comes from unresolved V genes, and the rest has no known cause. This sample holds 75,000 to 90,000 clones; about 90% were observed only once. The ten largest account for 2.5% to 3% of the sample. Source: CD4+ or CD8+ T cells sorted from blood, taken in a trial of the OX40 agonist ivuxolimab. These receptors all stem from an adult with an advanced solid tumor such as melanoma, head and neck, liver or kidney cancer.

The chain is built from TRBV4-2 and TRBJ2-7, with 13 bases identical to TRBD2. Trimming removed 1 base from V and 5 bases from J; junction bases left unmatched: 8. The germline gives CDR1 LGHNA, CDR2 YNFKEQ. This CDR3 spans 17 amino acids. The chain's CDR3 is CASSQVGLAGAVNEQYF. CDR3 nucleotide sequence: TGTGCCAGCAGCCAAGTTGGACTAGCGGGAGCCGTTAACGAGCAGTACTTC.

This clone has more than one count but fewer than ten. V and J are TRBV15 and TRBJ2-5; D might be TRBD1 or TRBD2, each matching 5 bases. Between the trimmed V and J ends, which lost 0 bases and 3 bases, there was a span of 11 bases. CDR1 LNHNV and CDR2 YYDKDF come from the germline V gene (reference sequence). The CDR3 is 15 residues long. CDR3 amino acids: CATSRDFQGEETQYF. CDR3 coding DNA: TGTGCCACCAGCAGAGATTTTCAGGGAGAAGAGACCCAGTACTTC. Full variable domain (missing parts from reference TRBV15 and TRBJ2-5): DAMVIQNPRYQVTQFGKPVTLSCSQTLNHNVMYWYQQKSSQAPKLLFHYYDKDFNNEADTPDNFQSRRPNTSFCFLDIRSPGLGDTAMYLCATSRDFQGEETQYFGPGTRLLVL.

This clone showed up just once. This chain uses TRBV6-6 with TRBJ1-6; D gene uncertain. The V gene lost 8 bases and the J gene lost 7 bases, with 12 bases spanning the gap. Germline assignment: CDR1 MNHNY and CDR2 SVGAGI (reference sequence). The CDR3 is made up of 13 amino acids. CDR3: CASAAGANSPLHF. DNA for the CDR3: TGTGCCAGCGCCGCAGGCGCCAATTCACCCCTCCACTTT.

The rearrangement links TRBV6-5 to TRBJ1-5; TRBD1 matches 8 bases. The CDR3 sequence is 14 residues long. The V segment lost 5 bases and the J segment 4 bases; nucleotides outside the gene matches: 4. CDR1 is MNHEY, CDR2 SVGAGI, per germline. The CDR3 DNA sequence: TGTGCCAGCAGTCCCCGGACAGGGAATCAGCCCCAGCATTTT. It specifies CASSPRTGNQPQHF.

V and J are TRBV29-1 and TRBJ1-1; D unclear. CDR1 SQVTM and CDR2 ANQGSEA come from the germline V gene. The CDR3 has 13 residues. With 7 bases removed from V and 1 base from J, the gap between germline ends came to 13 bases. Written as DNA, the CDR3 is TGCAGCGCCCGCGTGAACTCGAACACTGAAGCTTTCTTT. This gives the protein CSARVNSNTEAFF.

The chain is built from TRBV6-5 and TRBJ1-2; TRBD1 might be the D (6 bases). CDR1 and CDR2 (germline): MNHEY, SVGAGI. This CDR3 contains 13 residues. V gave up 6 bases and J gave up 5 bases, with 13 bases separating them. The CDR3 sequence: CASRPTGNYGYTF. The CDR3 region has the DNA TGTGCCAGCAGGCCCACAGGGAATTATGGCTACACCTTC.